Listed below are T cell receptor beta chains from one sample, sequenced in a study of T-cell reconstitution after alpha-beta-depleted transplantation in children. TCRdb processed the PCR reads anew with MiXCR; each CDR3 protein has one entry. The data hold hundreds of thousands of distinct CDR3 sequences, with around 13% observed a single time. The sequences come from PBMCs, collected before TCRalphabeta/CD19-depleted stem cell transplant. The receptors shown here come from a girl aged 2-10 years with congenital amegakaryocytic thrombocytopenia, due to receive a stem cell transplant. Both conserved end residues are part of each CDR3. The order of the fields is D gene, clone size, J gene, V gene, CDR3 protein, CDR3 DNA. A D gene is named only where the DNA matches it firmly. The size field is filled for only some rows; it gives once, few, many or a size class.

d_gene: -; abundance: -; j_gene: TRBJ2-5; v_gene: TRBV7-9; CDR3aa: CASSLGGTMYQETQYF; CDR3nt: TGTGCCAGCAGCTTAGGCGGGACCATGTACCAAGAGACCCAGTACTTC
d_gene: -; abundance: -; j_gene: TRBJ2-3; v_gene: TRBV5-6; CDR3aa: CASSLAGGGGDTQYF; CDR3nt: TGTGCCAGCAGCTTGGCCGGAGGGGGGGGAGATACGCAGTATTTT
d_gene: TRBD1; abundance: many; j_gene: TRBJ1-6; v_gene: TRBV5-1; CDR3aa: CASSLGQGNSPLHF; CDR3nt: TGTGCCAGCAGTCTCGGACAGGGAAATTCACCCCTCCACTTT
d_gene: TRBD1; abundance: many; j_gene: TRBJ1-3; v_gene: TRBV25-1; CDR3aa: CASSAAGTARGNTIYF; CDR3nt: TGTGCCAGCAGTGCGGCCGGGACAGCCCGTGGAAACACCATATATTTT
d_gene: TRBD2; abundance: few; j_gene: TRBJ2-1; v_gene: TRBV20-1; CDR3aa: CSARLTSGSLIEQFF; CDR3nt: TGCAGTGCTAGGTTGACTAGCGGGAGTCTCATTGAGCAGTTCTTC
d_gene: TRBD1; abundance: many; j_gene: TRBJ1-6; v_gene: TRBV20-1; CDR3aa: CSAPLQKAGGNSPLHF; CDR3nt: TGCAGTGCTCCCCTCCAAAAGGCAGGGGGAAATTCACCCCTCCACTTT
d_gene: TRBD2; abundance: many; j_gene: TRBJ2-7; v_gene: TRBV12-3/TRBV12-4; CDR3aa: CASSLGSGRDEQYF; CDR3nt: TGTGCCAGCAGTTTAGGTAGCGGGAGGGACGAGCAGTACTTC
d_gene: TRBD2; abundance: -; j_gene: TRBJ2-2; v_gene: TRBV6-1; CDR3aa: CASSAEGGSGELFF; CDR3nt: TGTGCCAGCAGTGCCGAGGGAGGGTCCGGGGAGCTGTTTTTT
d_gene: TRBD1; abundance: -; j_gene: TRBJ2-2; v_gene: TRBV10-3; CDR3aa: CAIARFYGTGSGELFF; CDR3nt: TGTGCCATCGCCCGCTTTTACGGGACAGGGTCCGGGGAGCTGTTTTTT
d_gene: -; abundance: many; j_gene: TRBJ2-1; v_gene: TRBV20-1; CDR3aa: CSAIVPGLPHEQFF; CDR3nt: TGCAGTGCTATAGTCCCGGGACTCCCCCATGAGCAGTTCTTC
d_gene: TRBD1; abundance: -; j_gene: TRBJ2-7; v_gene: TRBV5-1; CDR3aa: CASTHNPTGQGLEQYF; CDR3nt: TGCGCCAGCACCCACAACCCTACGGGACAGGGCCTCGAGCAGTACTTC
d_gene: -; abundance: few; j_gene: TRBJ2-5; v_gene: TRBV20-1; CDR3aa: CSARGQGERWWTQYF; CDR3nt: TGCAGTGCTAGAGGGCAGGGCGAAAGGTGGTGGACCCAGTACTTC
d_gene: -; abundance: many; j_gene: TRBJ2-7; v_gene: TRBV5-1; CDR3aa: CASSLEVVPYEQYF; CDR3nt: TGCGCCAGCAGCTTGGAGGTGGTACCCTACGAGCAGTACTTC
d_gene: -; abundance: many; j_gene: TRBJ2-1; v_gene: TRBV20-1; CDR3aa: CSANSLRESRIDEQFF; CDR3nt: TGCAGTGCAAATTCGTTGCGGGAATCCCGAATCGATGAGCAGTTCTTC
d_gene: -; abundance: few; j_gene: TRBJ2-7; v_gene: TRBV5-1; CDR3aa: CASSLDDSLYEQYF; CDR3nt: TGCGCCAGCAGCTTGGACGACAGCCTCTACGAGCAGTACTTC
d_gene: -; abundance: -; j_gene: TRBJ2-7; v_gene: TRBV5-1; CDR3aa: CASSPGGGQRNYEQYF; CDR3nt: TGCGCCAGCAGCCCCGGGGGAGGCCAACGTAACTACGAGCAGTACTTC